Shown below are 30 T cell receptor beta chains from a single sample sequenced in a study of T cell responses to AZD1222 COVID-19 vaccine. Generated by immunoSEQ multiplex PCR, the TCRdb table keeps only in-frame clones and is missing some. In the table there are 100,000 or so clones, about nine tenths of which are singletons. The material was peripheral blood, obtained on day 0 of AZD1222 vaccination. The receptors were sampled from an adult in good health.

The V and J genes are TRBV7-2 and TRBJ2-5; no reliable D call. Between the trimmed V and J ends, which lost 1 base and 2 bases, there was a span of 8 bases. The CDR3 covers 14 residues. From germline, CDR1 is SGHTA and CDR2 FQGNSA. CDR3 sequence: CASSLEAAQETQYF. The CDR3 DNA reads TGTGCCAGCAGCTTAGAGGCGGCTCAAGAGACCCAGTACTTC.

This clone came up once. The rearrangement links TRBV11-2 to TRBJ1-5, with D possibly being TRBD1 (5 bases). The CDR3 totals 15 residues. Trimming removed 1 base from V and 0 bases from J, with 7 bases in between. Germline V lookup: CDR1 SGHAT, CDR2 FQNNGV. The CDR3: CASSLGGSSNQPQHF. DNA for the CDR3: TGTGCCAGCAGCTTAGGGGGGTCTAGCAATCAGCCCCAGCATTTT.

The count of this clone is one. J is TRBJ1-2 and V is TRBV2; TRBD1 might be the D (6 bases). Per the germline V gene, CDR1 is SNHLY and CDR2 is FYNNEI. The CDR3 is made up of 16 amino acids. V lost 4 bases and J lost 0, with 15 bases in between. The CDR3, as DNA: TGTGCCAGCAGTGGGTGGAACCAGGGGACTAACTATGGCTACACCTTC. As protein: CASSGWNQGTNYGYTF.

This clone has just one count. This chain uses TRBV6-1 with TRBJ1-4; D is undetermined. From germline, CDR1 is MNHNS and CDR2 SASEGT. This CDR3 is 15 amino acids long. Trimming cost V 3 bases and J 7 bases, with 15 bases left between them. CDR3 residues: CASSERVGVGEKLFF. CDR3 coding DNA: TGTGCCAGCAGTGAGAGAGTGGGCGTAGGTGAAAAACTGTTTTTT.

V and J are TRBV4-1 and TRBJ1-2; D unclear. CDR1 MGHRA and CDR2 YSYEKL come from the germline V gene. This CDR3 has 14 amino acids. The ends were cut back, 1 base at V and 5 bases at J, with 11 bases in the middle. CDR3 protein: CASSQGLSRYGYTF. The CDR3 DNA follows: TGCGCCAGCAGCCAAGGGCTTTCGAGATATGGCTACACCTTC.

The V and J genes are TRBV3-1 (or the pseudogene TRBV3-2) and TRBJ1-6; the D is unclear. This CDR3 contains 15 residues. Germline V gene lookup returns CDR1 LGHDT and CDR2 YNNKEL (reference sequence). The V and J ends lost 1 base and 8 bases respectively, with 12 bases between them. CDR3 loop: CASSQGGGAHSPLHF. The CDR3 DNA sequence: TGTGCCAGCAGCCAAGGTGGCGGCGCTCATTCACCCCTCCACTTT.

V is TRBV27 and J is TRBJ2-5; possible D gene TRBD1, 6 bases. V lost 6 bases to trimming and J lost 4 bases, with 18 bases between them. The CDR3 contains 15 residues. Germline CDR1 and CDR2: MNHEY and SMNVEV (reference sequence). The CDR3: CASRPGALSPETQYF. CDR3 nucleotide sequence: TGTGCCAGCAGACCAGGGGCACTTAGCCCAGAGACCCAGTACTTC.

V and J are TRBV5-1 and TRBJ2-5, with TRBD2 as a possible D gene (6 bases). V was cut by 3 bases and J by 2 bases, with 11 bases left in between. This CDR3 has 14 amino acids. Germline assignment: CDR1 SGHRS and CDR2 YFSETQ. The CDR3 DNA follows: TGCGCCAGCAGCTGGACCGGGGGACAAGAGACCCAGTACTTC. Its protein product is CASSWTGGQETQYF.

The V and J genes are TRBV15 and TRBJ1-1, with no clear D. V was pared by 3 bases and J by 7 bases, with 9 bases between. CDR1 is LNHNV, CDR2 YYDKDF, per germline (reference sequence). This CDR3 contains 12 residues. The CDR3 loop reads CATSSEYIEAFF. The CDR3 nucleotides read TGTGCCACCAGCAGTGAATACATTGAAGCTTTCTTT.

This rearrangement joins TRBV2 to TRBJ1-1; the D is unclear. V lost 8 bases to trimming and J lost 1 base, with 14 bases between them. Germline V CDR1 and CDR2: SNHLY, FYNNEI. The CDR3 runs to 14 residues. This chain's CDR3 is CASEMRGGNTEAFF. The CDR3 DNA reads TGTGCCAGCGAGATGAGAGGCGGGAACACTGAAGCTTTCTTT.

This chain uses TRBV6-5 with TRBJ2-5; D perhaps matches TRBD2 (6 bases). CDR3 length: 14 amino acids. The V end lost 11 bases, the J end lost 5 bases, and 21 bases lay between the germline ends. CDR1 is MNHEY and CDR2 is SVGAGI in the germline V gene. The chain's CDR3 is CAGGTPGVGETQYF. CDR3 sequence (DNA): TGTGCCGGCGGGACTCCTGGGGTTGGGGAGACCCAGTACTTC.

This clone was counted a single time. The J gene is TRBJ1-3, the V gene TRBV2; 7 nucleotides line up with TRBD1. Germline assignment: CDR1 SNHLY and CDR2 FYNNEI. V was pared by 3 bases and J by 7 bases, with 6 bases of the junction left unmatched. This CDR3 is 14 amino acids long. In DNA form, the CDR3 reads TGTGCCAGCAGTGACTTCGACAGGGCCAACACCATATATTTT. Translated, it gives CASSDFDRANTIYF.

This chain joins TRBV6-1 and TRBJ1-2; D unresolved. The CDR3 extends over 13 amino acids. V was clipped by 2 bases and J by 4 bases, with 8 bases between them. Germline V CDR1 and CDR2: MNHNS, SASEGT. The DNA for the CDR3 is TGTGCCAGCAGTGAAAGGGCAGCCTATGGCTACACCTTC. Amino acid sequence: CASSERAAYGYTF.

This rearrangement joins TRBV6-5 to TRBJ1-1, with a possible D match to TRBD1 (5 bases). Germline CDR1 and CDR2: MNHEY and SVGAGI. Trimming pared 0 bases from V and 6 bases from J, leaving 11 bases between. This CDR3 is 14 amino acids long. The DNA of the CDR3 is TGTGCCAGCAGTTACTCGGCAGGGTCTCCTGAAGCTTTCTTT. This encodes CASSYSAGSPEAFF.

J is TRBJ2-2 and V is TRBV5-4; no firm D call. The CDR3 is 13 residues long. CDR1 and CDR2 (germline): SGHNT, YYREEE (reference sequence). V lost 4 bases to trimming and J lost 0 bases, with 4 bases between them. The CDR3 sequence is CASSRANTGELFF. CDR3 bases: TGTGCCAGCAGCCGGGCGAACACCGGGGAGCTGTTTTTT. The whole variable domain, remainder taken from reference TRBV5-4 and TRBJ2-2, is ETGVTQSPTHLIKTRGQQVTLRCSSQSGHNTVSWYQQALGQGPQFIFQYYREEENGRGNFPPRFSGLQFPNYSSELNVNALELDDSALYLCASSRANTGELFFGEGSRLTVL.

This chain links TRBV5-1 with TRBJ2-1; the D call may be TRBD1 or TRBD2 (6 bases each). V lost 6 bases to trimming and J lost 4 bases, with 20 bases between them. The CDR3 covers 16 residues. Germline CDR1 and CDR2: SGHRS and YFSETQ. In DNA, the CDR3 is TGCGCCAGCAACCCTACGGCGGGGACACGGTACAATGAGCAGTTCTTC. It specifies CASNPTAGTRYNEQFF.

The V and J genes are TRBV10-3 and TRBJ1-1; 8 positions agree with TRBD1. Germline trimming cut 11 bases from V and 4 bases from J; bases unmatched to any gene: 9. CDR3 size: 13 residues. CDR1 is ENHRY and CDR2 is SYGVKD in the germline V gene. CDR3 loop: CASVQGAATEAFF. CDR3 DNA sequence: TGTGCCTCAGTCCAGGGGGCTGCCACTGAAGCTTTCTTT.

The rearrangement links TRBV18 to TRBJ2-7, with D uncertain. The germline V and J ends were trimmed by 4 bases and 5 bases, with 9 bases remaining between them. Germline loops: CDR1 KGHSH, CDR2 LQKENI. The CDR3 is 12 residues long. This chain's CDR3 is CASSLRTDEQYF. For the CDR3, the DNA is TGTGCCAGCTCACTCCGGACGGACGAGCAGTACTTC.

The V and J genes are TRBV9 and TRBJ2-3, with a weak D call TRBD1 (5 bases). Germline CDR1 reads SGDLS; CDR2 reads YYNGEE. This CDR3 region has 15 residues. The V end lost 4 bases, the J end lost 6 bases, and 18 bases lay between the germline ends. This CDR3 is CASSSSPAAGDTQYF. The CDR3 nucleotides read TGTGCCAGCAGCTCCTCGCCGGCGGCAGGGGATACGCAGTATTTT.

The V and J genes are TRBV28 and TRBJ1-5; weak D call: TRBD1 (5 bases). Germline V gene sequence: CDR1 MDHEN, CDR2 SYDVKM. The germline V and J ends were trimmed by 4 bases and 7 bases, with 11 bases remaining between them. This CDR3 comprises 13 residues. The CDR3 protein is CASSWGEGQPQHF. CDR3 sequence (DNA): TGTGCCAGCAGTTGGGGGGAGGGCCAGCCCCAGCATTTT.

The chain employs TRBV24-1 and TRBJ1-5; weak D call: TRBD1 (5 bases). With 10 bases removed from V and 4 bases from J, the gap between germline ends came to 16 bases. The CDR3 sequence is 14 residues long. The germline CDR1 and CDR2 sequences are KGHDR and SFDVKD. This CDR3 reads CATEDVGGNQPQHF. The CDR3 nucleotides are TGTGCCACAGAGGATGTGGGGGGGAATCAGCCCCAGCATTTT.

The chain is built from TRBV5-4 and TRBJ1-5; a possible D gene is TRBD1 (6 bases). With 0 bases removed from V and 6 bases from J, the gap between germline ends came to 10 bases. In germline, CDR1 is SGHNT, CDR2 YYREEE (reference sequence). The CDR3 sequence is 14 residues long. The CDR3 nucleotides are TGTGCCAGCAGCTTGGACAGGGTGGCTCAGCCCCAGCATTTT. This gives the protein CASSLDRVAQPQHF.

The V gene is TRBV2, the J gene TRBJ1-5; possibly TRBD1 for D (5 bases). Per germline, CDR1 SNHLY and CDR2 FYNNEI. The CDR3 has 15 amino acids. V lost 2 bases and J lost 5, with 13 bases in between. The CDR3 DNA follows: TGTGCCAGCAGTGAACTGGGCAGGGTCGATCAGCCCCAGCATTTT. Its protein product is CASSELGRVDQPQHF.

The chain is built from TRBV4-1 and TRBJ2-7; TRBD1 or TRBD2 may be the D gene (5 bases each). Germline CDR1 is MGHRA and CDR2 is YSYEKL. Trimming took off 4 bases at V and 3 bases at J, with 16 bases between the two ends. The CDR3 loop spans 15 amino acids. CDR3 nucleotide sequence: TGCGCCAGCAGCCTACACGGGACCGGACACTACGAGCAGTACTTC. It specifies CASSLHGTGHYEQYF.

This chain connects TRBV6-1 to TRBJ1-4, with 7 bases identical to TRBD1. The germline V gene has CDR1 MNHNS and CDR2 SASEGT. With 2 bases clipped from V and 10 bases from J, the junction kept 7 bases outside the gene matches. The CDR3 is 14 residues long. The CDR3 is CASSESQGGGKLFF. The DNA of the CDR3 is TGTGCCAGCAGTGAAAGTCAGGGGGGAGGAAAACTGTTTTTT.

The chain has TRBV19 and TRBJ1-1; D gene uncertain. Germline V gene data show CDR1 as LNHDA and CDR2 as SQIVND (reference sequence). This CDR3 is 11 amino acids long. V dropped 8 bases and J dropped 7 bases, with 11 bases sitting between them. CDR3 region: CASHRGYEAFF. DNA of the CDR3: TGTGCCAGTCACCGTGGGTATGAAGCTTTCTTT.

The gene calls are TRBV7-3 and TRBJ1-1; no definite D call. This CDR3 region has 13 residues. Germline CDR1 SGHTA, CDR2 FQGTGA. Trimming shortened V by 3 bases and J by 2 bases, and 7 bases separated the two germline ends. CDR3 bases: TGTGCCAGCAGCTTGACTGGTAACACTGAAGCTTTCTTT. It encodes CASSLTGNTEAFF.

The chain has TRBV29-1 and TRBJ1-2; D remains ambiguous. V lost 7 bases and J lost 5, with 11 bases in between. The CDR3 consists of 11 residues. CDR1 and CDR2 (germline): SQVTM, ANQGSEA. The CDR3 region has the DNA TGCAGCGCACGGGCTCCGTATGGCTACACCTTC. Protein sequence: CSARAPYGYTF.

The V and J genes are TRBV25-1 and TRBJ1-1; D uncertain. The V end lost 2 bases, the J end lost 4 bases, and 8 bases lay between the germline ends. CDR3 length: 13 amino acids. Germline lookup yields CDR1 MGHDK and CDR2 SYGVNS. The CDR3 protein is CASSEPRPTEAFF. CDR3 nucleotides: TGTGCCAGCAGTGAACCCAGACCCACTGAAGCTTTCTTT.

This chain connects TRBV4-1 to TRBJ2-7; 9 bases align to TRBD2. Germline V gene sequence: CDR1 MGHRA, CDR2 YSYEKL. J lost 4 bases, V lost 2 bases, and 6 bases had no gene match. CDR3 length equals 15 residues. CDR3 nucleotides: TGCGCCAGCAGCCAATTTAGCAGCGGGGGGTACGAGCAGTACTTC. Encoded protein: CASSQFSSGGYEQYF.